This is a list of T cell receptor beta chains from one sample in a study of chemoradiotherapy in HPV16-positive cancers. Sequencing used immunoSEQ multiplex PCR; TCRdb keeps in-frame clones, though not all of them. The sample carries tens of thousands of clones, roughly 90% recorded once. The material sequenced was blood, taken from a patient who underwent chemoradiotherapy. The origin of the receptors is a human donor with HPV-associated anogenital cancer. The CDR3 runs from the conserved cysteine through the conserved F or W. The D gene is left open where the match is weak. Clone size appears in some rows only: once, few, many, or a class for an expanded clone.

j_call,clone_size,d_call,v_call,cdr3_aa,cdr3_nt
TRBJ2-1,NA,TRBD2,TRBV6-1,CASNEGLVNEQFF,TGTGCCAGCAATGAAGGACTAGTCAATGAGCAGTTCTTC
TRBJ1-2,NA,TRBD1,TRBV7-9,CASSSDGQGGNYGYTF,TGTGCCAGCAGCTCCGACGGACAGGGCGGCAACTATGGCTACACCTTC
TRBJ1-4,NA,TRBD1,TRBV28,CASSFPSGTGLLATNEKLFF,TGTGCCAGCAGTTTCCCCTCCGGGACAGGCTTGCTTGCAACTAATGAAAAACTGTTTTTT
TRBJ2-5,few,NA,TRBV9,CASSVSSGGETQYF,TGTGCCAGCAGCGTAAGCAGCGGTGGGGAGACCCAGTACTTC
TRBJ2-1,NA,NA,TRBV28,CASSLFDPGVYYNEQFF,TGTGCCAGCAGTTTATTCGACCCGGGAGTGTACTACAATGAGCAGTTCTTC
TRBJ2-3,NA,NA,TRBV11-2,CASSLGGERTDTQYF,TGTGCCAGCAGCTTAGGGGGCGAACGCACAGATACGCAGTATTTT
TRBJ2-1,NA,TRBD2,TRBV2,CASTGQQVGLAGAISYNEQFF,TGTGCCAGCACCGGCCAGCAAGTTGGACTAGCGGGGGCTATCTCCTACAATGAGCAGTTCTTC
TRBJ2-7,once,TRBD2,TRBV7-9,CASSGRERFSEQYF,TGTGCCAGCAGCGGGCGGGAGCGATTTTCCGAGCAGTACTTC
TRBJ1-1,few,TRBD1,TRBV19,CASSGTGRTEAFF,TGTGCCAGTAGTGGGACAGGGAGAACTGAAGCTTTCTTT
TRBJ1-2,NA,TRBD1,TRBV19,CASSIGTGTDGYTF,TGTGCCAGTAGTATCGGGACAGGGACGGATGGCTACACCTTC
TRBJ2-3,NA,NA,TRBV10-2,CASSEWTPAADTQYF,TGCGCCAGCAGTGAGTGGACACCGGCCGCAGATACGCAGTATTTT
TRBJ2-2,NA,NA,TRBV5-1,CASSLVIGRPNTGELFF,TGCGCCAGCAGCTTGGTTATCGGGAGACCCAACACCGGGGAGCTGTTTTTT
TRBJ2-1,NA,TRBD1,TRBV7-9,CASSLGQGDYNEQFF,TGTGCCAGCAGCTTGGGACAGGGGGATTACAATGAGCAGTTCTTC
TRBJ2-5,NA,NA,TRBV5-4,CASSLEWKQEIQYF,TGTGCCAGCAGCTTGGAGTGGAAACAAGAGATCCAGTACTTC
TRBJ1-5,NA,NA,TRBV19,CASSMEITQPQHF,TGTGCCAGTAGTATGGAGATCACTCAGCCCCAGCATTTT